The next 18 T cell receptor beta chains were all read from a single sample in a study of neurological immune-mediated disorders. MiXCR, applied by TCRdb to the 5' RACE reads, yields one record per CDR3 protein. The sample consists of about 66,000 distinct CDR3 sequences, roughly 3.9% of them appearing once. What was sequenced was PBMCs. These receptor sequences come from a man aged 30-40 years with multiple sclerosis.

Of note for this clonotype: At one of its ends the junction is not consistent with the germline gene, which may arise from a read error. The chain couples TRBV5-4 to TRBJ2-2; D possibly uses TRBD1 or TRBD2 (5 bases each). There are 15 residues in the CDR3. The V gene's germline CDR1 is SGHNT and CDR2 YYREEE (reference sequence). CDR3 bases: TGTACCAGCAGCTTTGGTACTGGGGGACCCGGGGAGCTGTTTTTT. Encoded protein: CTSSFGTGGPGELFF.

This clonotype was counted ten times or more. CDR3 loop: CSGQLAGGSSLVNEQFF. CDR3 DNA: TGCAGCGGCCAACTAGCGGGGGGTTCGTCCCTAGTCAATGAGCAGTTCTTC. The chain recombines TRBV29-1 with TRBJ2-1, with 12 bases matching TRBD2. Germline-derived CDR1 and CDR2 are SQVTM and ANQGSEA. Trimming cost V 7 bases and J 6 bases; bases outside gene matches: 16. The CDR3 covers 17 residues.

In its sample, this clonotype was seen many times. J is TRBJ1-5 and V is TRBV20-1; no definite D call. The CDR3 has 15 amino acids. Trimming stripped 6 bases from V and 2 bases from J, with 17 bases between. CDR1 and CDR2 (germline): DFQATT, SNEGSKA (reference sequence). CDR3 sequence reads: CSASQAPEGNQPQHF. CDR3 DNA: TGCAGTGCGTCCCAGGCCCCCGAGGGCAATCAGCCCCAGCATTTT.

This clonotype occurred many times. The chain is built from TRBV10-3 and TRBJ1-5; no reliable D call. This CDR3 contains 14 residues. Trimming took off 10 bases at V and 0 bases at J, with 13 bases between the two ends. Germline-derived CDR1 and CDR2 are ENHRY and SYGVKD. The CDR3 coding sequence is TGTGCCACCTCCTTCGGACTTAGCAATCAGCCCCAGCATTTT. Encoded protein: CATSFGLSNQPQHF.

This clonotype came up many times. Written as DNA, the CDR3 is TGTGCCAGCAGTGAAGTTGGGGGGACGGGCACTGAAGCTTTCTTT. Its protein is CASSEVGGTGTEAFF. The chain uses TRBV2 and TRBJ1-1; a possible D gene is TRBD1 (5 bases). The CDR3 is made up of 15 amino acids. Trimming removed 1 base from V and 4 bases from J, with 13 bases in between. The germline gives CDR1 SNHLY, CDR2 FYNNEI.

This clonotype was picked up a small number of times. The chain employs TRBV3-1 and TRBJ2-5; no reliable D call. In germline, CDR1 is LGHDT, CDR2 YNNKEL (reference sequence). Trimming took 6 bases from V and 7 from J, leaving 9 bases between them. This CDR3 has 11 amino acids. DNA of the CDR3: TGTGCCAGCAGAAAAACGCGGACCCAGTACTTC. It is translated as CASRKTRTQYF.

The sample holds many counts of this clonotype. V is TRBV5-5 and J is TRBJ2-1; no clear D. Germline values: CDR1 SGHKS, CDR2 YYEKEE (reference sequence). Trimming shortened V by 1 base and J by 6 bases, and 20 bases separated the two germline ends. CDR3 length: 17 amino acids. As DNA, the CDR3 is TGTGCCAGCAGCTTGCAATTTTACGGTGTTTGGGTCAATGAGCAGTTCTTC. Protein product: CASSLQFYGVWVNEQFF.

This clonotype was observed many times. V is TRBV7-9 and J is TRBJ2-1; D possibly uses TRBD1 or TRBD2 (5 bases each). Per germline, CDR1 SEHNR and CDR2 FQNEAQ (reference sequence). Between the trimmed V and J ends, which lost 4 bases and 12 bases, there was a span of 13 bases. The CDR3 length is 12 residues. The CDR3 here is CASSSRDQWQFF. CDR3 bases: TGTGCCAGCAGCTCCCGGGACCAATGGCAGTTCTTC.

Ten or more counts support this clonotype. The rearrangement joins TRBV5-6 to TRBJ2-7, with D maybe TRBD1 (6 bases). Between the trimmed V and J ends, which lost 4 bases and 4 bases, there was a span of 18 bases. Germline V gene data show CDR1 as SGHDT and CDR2 as YYEEEE. The CDR3 consists of 15 residues. The CDR3 loop is CASSRIRGGGYEQYF. CDR3 nucleotide sequence: TGTGCCAGCAGCCGGATCAGGGGCGGCGGGTACGAGCAGTACTTC.

This clonotype was picked up many times. The rearrangement links TRBV20-1 to TRBJ1-1; maybe TRBD1 (6 bases). V lost 3 bases and J 5 bases, leaving 13 bases between the germline ends. The germline V gene encodes CDR1 DFQATT and CDR2 SNEGSKA (reference sequence). The CDR3 has 13 amino acids. CDR3 protein: CSASQGRGTEAFF. The DNA for the CDR3 is TGCAGTGCTAGCCAGGGGCGGGGGACTGAAGCTTTCTTT.

This clonotype was counted ten times or more. The chain uses TRBV10-1 and TRBJ2-7; 9 nucleotides align to TRBD1. CDR1 and CDR2 from the germline V gene are WNHNN and SYGVQD (reference sequence). The CDR3 totals 14 residues. V shed 4 bases, J shed 3 bases, and the junction held 4 bases outside the gene matches. DNA for the CDR3: TGCGCCAGCAGTGCCCGGGACAGGGTCTACGAGCAGTACTTC. Its translation is CASSARDRVYEQYF.

This clonotype was seen repeatedly, ten times or more. This chain connects TRBV7-9 to TRBJ1-2; D gene uncertain. The V end was cut by 5 bases, the J end by 0 bases, with 7 bases between. There are 13 residues in the CDR3. Germline assignment: CDR1 SEHNR and CDR2 FQNEAQ (reference sequence). CDR3 nucleotides: TGTGCCAGCAGCCAAAATCCTAACTATGGCTACACCTTC. Translation: CASSQNPNYGYTF.

This clonotype was counted at least ten times. This CDR3 reads CASSLQGQGIDEQYF. The CDR3, as DNA: TGTGCCAGCAGTTTACAAGGACAGGGGATCGACGAGCAGTACTTC. The V call is TRBV28, the J call TRBJ2-7; 9 bases align to TRBD1. Trimming took 2 bases from V and 5 from J; bases not matched to a gene: 7. The CDR3 is 15 residues long. Looked up from germline, CDR1 is MDHEN and CDR2 is SYDVKM.

This clonotype showed up many times. The chain joins TRBV7-2 to TRBJ2-3; tentatively, D is TRBD1 (6 bases). The CDR3 covers 15 residues. Germline V CDR1 and CDR2: SGHTA, FQGNSA. Trimming took off 5 bases at V and 3 bases at J, with 15 bases between the two ends. The CDR3 region is CASSPGTGLTDTQYF. In DNA form, the CDR3 reads TGTGCCAGCAGCCCTGGAACAGGGCTGACAGATACGCAGTATTTT.

DNA of the CDR3: TGTGCCAGCAGCCCGGACCCCTGGGGCTTGGGGGAGCTGTTTTTT. As protein: CASSPDPWGLGELFF. The chain links TRBV7-3 to TRBJ2-2; D is perhaps TRBD1 (5 bases). V lost 5 bases and J lost 8, with 18 bases in between. This CDR3 region has 15 residues. From germline, CDR1 is SGHTA and CDR2 FQGTGA.

This clonotype has ten or more counts. This rearrangement joins TRBV20-1 to TRBJ2-5, with TRBD1 identical over 7 bases. V lost 3 bases and J lost 2; bases outside the gene matches: 6. Germline CDR1 and CDR2: DFQATT and SNEGSKA (reference sequence). This CDR3 spans 14 amino acids. CDR3 in DNA: TGCAGTGCTAGTTGGGGGACAGCTCAAGAGACCCAGTACTTC. Its translation: CSASWGTAQETQYF.

At least ten counts were recorded for this clonotype. The rearrangement joins TRBV7-2 to TRBJ1-4; no firm D call. The V end was cut by 5 bases, the J end by 3 bases, with 16 bases between. There are 16 residues in the CDR3. Germline lookup yields CDR1 SGHTA and CDR2 FQGNSA. This CDR3 is CASSILARSANEKLFF. CDR3 nucleotide sequence: TGTGCCAGCAGCATCCTGGCAAGGTCGGCTAATGAAAAACTGTTTTTT.

This clonotype showed up many times. J is TRBJ2-1 and V is TRBV7-9; D may be TRBD1 or TRBD2 (5 bases each). Between the trimmed V and J ends, which lost 7 bases and 5 bases, there was a span of 21 bases. Germline V gene lookup returns CDR1 SEHNR and CDR2 FQNEAQ (reference sequence). CDR3 length: 16 amino acids. Here the CDR3 DNA reads TGTGCCAGCACCGTAAGGGGCCGGGGATTAGACAATGAGCAGTTCTTC. Translation: CASTVRGRGLDNEQFF.